Listed below are T cell receptor beta chains from one sample, sequenced in a study of identical twins. TCRdb analysed the 5' RACE reads with MiXCR anew, one entry per CDR3 protein. The sample holds fewer than 800,000 distinct CDR3 sequences, roughly 7.2% seen once. The sample was also linked to a second study, of yellow fever vaccine responses in identical twins.

The sample taken for sequencing was PBMCs. These receptors originate from a woman aged 18 to 35 in good health. The CDR3 runs from the conserved cysteine through the conserved F or W. D genes are given only for firm matches. The listing skips clone size in some rows; elsewhere it reads once, few, many or a size class.

>-|-|TRBJ1-2|TRBV12-3/TRBV12-4
TGTGCCAGCAGGGACGCAGCTAACTATGGCTACACCTTC
CASRDAANYGYTF
>-|many|TRBJ2-6|TRBV28
TGTGCCAGCAGCGCTCAGGGTCCTGGGGCCAACGTCCTGACTTTC
CASSAQGPGANVLTF
>-|many|TRBJ2-3|TRBV29-1
TGCAGCGTTGGAAGGGGGGTTTTCACAGATACGCAGTATTTT
CSVGRGVFTDTQYF
>-|many|TRBJ2-5|TRBV29-1
TGCAGCGCTCCAGGGCCGGAGACCCAGTACTTC
CSAPGPETQYF
>-|-|TRBJ1-1|TRBV5-8
TGTGCCAGCAGCATTGACGGCCTCACTGAAGCTTTCTTT
CASSIDGLTEAFF
>-|many|TRBJ1-6|TRBV12-3/TRBV12-4
TGTGCCAGCAGTTTGAGTCAGCTTAATTCACCCCTCCACTTT
CASSLSQLNSPLHF
>-|many|TRBJ2-5|TRBV28
TGTGCCAGCAGTTTTAGGACATTCCAAGAGACCCAGTACTTC
CASSFRTFQETQYF
>TRBD2|-|TRBJ2-7|TRBV3-1
TGTGCCAGCAGCCAAGGACTAGCGGCAACCTACGAGCAGTACTTC
CASSQGLAATYEQYF
>-|-|TRBJ1-6|TRBV28
TGTGCCAGCAGCCCCACATCGAGCTCCTATAATTCACCCCTCCACTTT
CASSPTSSSYNSPLHF
>TRBD2|-|TRBJ2-1|TRBV20-1
TGCAGTGCTACAACCGGGACTAGCGGGGGGAACAATGAGCAGTTCTTC
CSATTGTSGGNNEQFF
>TRBD2|-|TRBJ2-5|TRBV20-1
TGCAGTGCTACGGAGCGGGGGTGGTACCAAGAGACCCAGTACTTC
CSATERGWYQETQYF
>-|few|TRBJ1-2|TRBV29-1
TGCAGCGTTGCCGAGGCAGGGAGGGTGGATGGCTACACCTTC
CSVAEAGRVDGYTF
>TRBD1|many|TRBJ2-1|TRBV12-3/TRBV12-4
TGTGCCAGCAGTTTAGGAGGGGGCCTGATGAATGAGCAGTTCTTC
CASSLGGGLMNEQFF
>-|few|TRBJ1-1|TRBV20-1
TGCAGTGCGATGAGGACAGCCCAAGCTTTCTTT
CSAMRTAQAFF
>TRBD1|many|TRBJ1-1|TRBV6-1
TGCGCCAGCCGGACAGGAACCTTGAACACTGAAGCTTTCTTT
CASRTGTLNTEAFF
>TRBD1|-|TRBJ1-1|TRBV7-9
TGTGCCAGCAGCCCAGGGGGGAATCTGGGGACTGAAGCTTTCTTT
CASSPGGNLGTEAFF
>TRBD1|many|TRBJ1-2|TRBV12-3/TRBV12-4
TGTGCCAGCAGTTTAGTACAGGGGTCGAACTATGGCTACACCTTC
CASSLVQGSNYGYTF
>TRBD1|many|TRBJ2-1|TRBV14
TGTGCCAGCAGCAACCGGGACAGAGGTCTTGGTGAGCAGTTCTTC
CASSNRDRGLGEQFF
>-|few|TRBJ2-3|TRBV7-6
TGTGCCAGCAGACATACTCCAGACTTCCCCGCGGATACGCAGTATTTT
CASRHTPDFPADTQYF
>-|many|TRBJ2-2|TRBV3-1
TGTGCCAGCAGCCAAGGGTCTTGGCTAGCGATCGTCACCGGGGAGCTGTTTTTT
CASSQGSWLAIVTGELFF
>TRBD1|few|TRBJ1-5|TRBV28
TGTGCCAGCAGTTCCACTCGGGGGGCAGGGGGGTTAAGGAATCAGCCCCAGCATTTT
CASSSTRGAGGLRNQPQHF
>TRBD2|-|TRBJ2-7|TRBV10-3
TGTGCCATCAGTGGAGGACTAGCGTCACCTAAATCTGACGAGCAGTACTTC
CAISGGLASPKSDEQYF
>-|many|TRBJ2-1|TRBV12-3/TRBV12-4
TGTGCCAGCGGGGTTTACAATGAGCAGTTCTTC
CASGVYNEQFF
>TRBD1|many|TRBJ1-5|TRBV12-3/TRBV12-4
TGTGCCAGCAGTTCACAGGGGACCCAGCCCCAGCATTTT
CASSSQGTQPQHF
>-|-|TRBJ1-5|TRBV20-1
TGCAGTGCTAGGGTGACAGGAGGCGGCCAGCCCCAGCATTTT
CSARVTGGGQPQHF
>-|few|TRBJ2-7|TRBV3-1
TGTGCCAGCAGCCAAGTGGCGGAACTCTCCTACGAGCAGTACTTC
CASSQVAELSYEQYF
>TRBD2|few|TRBJ2-3|TRBV28
TGTGCCAGCAGTTCCGGGACTAGCGGTCTTAGCACAGATACGCAGTATTTT
CASSSGTSGLSTDTQYF
>TRBD2|many|TRBJ2-1|TRBV2
TGTGCCAGCACCCTGTTTAGCGGGAGCTCCTACAATGAGCAGTTCTTC
CASTLFSGSSYNEQFF
>-|many|TRBJ2-5|TRBV10-2
TGCGCCAGCAGTGAGGGGACCGTGGGGACCCAGTACTTC
CASSEGTVGTQYF
>TRBD2|few|TRBJ2-1|TRBV4-1
TGCGCCAGCAGCCAGCTAGCGGGGGAGAATGAGCAGTTCTTC
CASSQLAGENEQFF
>-|few|TRBJ1-6|TRBV6-5
TGTGCCAGCAGTTACTCGGAGAATAATTCACCCCTCCACTTT
CASSYSENNSPLHF
>-|few|TRBJ1-6|TRBV9
TGTGCCAGCAGCCCCCACATGAGCTCCTATAATTCACCCCTCCACTTT
CASSPHMSSYNSPLHF
>TRBD1|-|TRBJ2-7|TRBV27
TGTGCCAGCGGGGCCAGGGGGACCTACGAGCAGTACTTC
CASGARGTYEQYF
>TRBD2|-|TRBJ2-4|TRBV2
TGTGCCAGCAGTGGGGAGCGGGAGGTAGCCAAAAACATTCAGTACTTC
CASSGEREVAKNIQYF
>TRBD2|many|TRBJ2-1|TRBV7-8
TGTGCCAGCAGCTTAGAGGTTCGGGCGGGAGGGAGGAATGAGCAGTTCTTC
CASSLEVRAGGRNEQFF
>-|-|TRBJ2-5|TRBV7-6
TGTGCCAGCAGCTTAGCGGGCTGGGAAGAGACCCAGTACTTC
CASSLAGWEETQYF
>-|many|TRBJ1-5|TRBV10-3
TGTGCCACCCACAGGGATATTGTAGGACAGCCCCAGCATTTT
CATHRDIVGQPQHF
>-|few|TRBJ1-6|TRBV4-1
TGCGCCAGCAGCCAAGGGCGGGGGACATATAATTCACCCCTCCACTTT
CASSQGRGTYNSPLHF
>TRBD1|-|TRBJ2-7|TRBV7-7
TGTGCCAGCAGCTTAACCGGGGACAGGGCGAGGGAGCAGTACTTC
CASSLTGDRAREQYF
>-|many|TRBJ1-2|TRBV10-3
TGTGCCATCAGTGCGGATGGGGGGTGGAATAATGGCTACACCTTC
CAISADGGWNNGYTF
>-|many|TRBJ2-3|TRBV20-1
TGCAGTGCGTGGGACTCAACATCTAGCACAGATACGCAGTATTTT
CSAWDSTSSTDTQYF
>TRBD1|many|TRBJ2-1|TRBV29-1
TGCAGCGTATTCCGGGACAGTGAGAGGGAGTTCTTC
CSVFRDSEREFF
>-|few|TRBJ1-4|TRBV4-1
TGCGCCAGCAGCCAAGAGGGAATCAGAGTCAATGAAAAACTGTTTTTT
CASSQEGIRVNEKLFF
>-|many|TRBJ1-4|TRBV5-1
TGCGCCAGCAGCTTGCGTCTGAGCTCAACTAATGAAAAACTGTTTTTT
CASSLRLSSTNEKLFF
>TRBD2|-|TRBJ2-5|TRBV5-1
TGCGCCAGCACCGGGCGGTGGCGGGGGTTGGAGACCCAGTACTTC
CASTGRWRGLETQYF
>TRBD1|many|TRBJ2-1|TRBV10-2
TGCGCCAGCAGGGCTGTGGGGACAGGGGATTACAATGAGCAGTTCTTC
CASRAVGTGDYNEQFF
>-|-|TRBJ2-2|TRBV4-1
TGCGCCAGCAGCCAAGCTAGTATAGCCGGGGAGCTGTTTTTT
CASSQASIAGELFF
>TRBD1|-|TRBJ1-5|TRBV7-9
TGTGCCAGCATCGGACAGGATAGCAATCAGCCCCAGCATTTT
CASIGQDSNQPQHF
>TRBD1|many|TRBJ2-2|TRBV12-3/TRBV12-4
TGTGCCAGCAGGAAACAGGGGCCCGGGGAGCTGTTTTTT
CASRKQGPGELFF
>TRBD1|many|TRBJ2-5|TRBV5-1
TGTGCCAGCAGTCGACAGGGGCAGGAGACCCAGTACTTC
CASSRQGQETQYF
>-|many|TRBJ1-4|TRBV24-1
TGTGCCACCAGTGATTCGGGCAGGACGAATGAAAAACTGTTTTTT
CATSDSGRTNEKLFF
>TRBD2|-|TRBJ2-3|TRBV5-3
TGTGCCAGAAGCTTGGAACTAGCGGGAGTCGCAGATACGCAGTATTTT
CARSLELAGVADTQYF
>-|few|TRBJ2-5|TRBV7-8
TGTGCCAGCAGCTTACCCGGGACTGGGCAAGAGACCCAGTACTTC
CASSLPGTGQETQYF
>-|many|TRBJ2-5|TRBV6-5
TGTGCCAGCAGAGGGAACCAAGAGACCCAGTACTTC
CASRGNQETQYF
>-|few|TRBJ2-1|TRBV29-1
TGCAGCGAAGGGGCCGACGACAATGAGCAGTTCTTC
CSEGADDNEQFF
>-|-|TRBJ2-4|TRBV3-1
TGTGCCAGCAGTCCAACAGCACCGAAGGGGGTTCTTGACAAAAACATTCAGTACTTC
CASSPTAPKGVLDKNIQYF
>TRBD2|few|TRBJ2-1|TRBV5-6
TGTGCCAGCAGCTTGGATCTTCCGGGACTAGAGAGCACCTACAATGAGCAGTTCTTC
CASSLDLPGLESTYNEQFF
>-|-|TRBJ2-5|TRBV7-2
TGTGCCAGCAGAATAAACGGAAGGGAGACCCAGTACTTC
CASRINGRETQYF
>TRBD1|many|TRBJ2-1|TRBV10-3
TGTGCCATCAGATCTTGGACAGGGAAGCCCCATGAGCAGTTCTTC
CAIRSWTGKPHEQFF